This TCR beta chain was observed in a study of memory CD4+ T cells and cytomegalovirus serostatus. Only in-frame clones appear in the TCRdb table, and some are missing; sequencing was by immunoSEQ multiplex PCR. The table records tens of thousands of clones, approximately 77% of them present only once. The sort gate was single viable CD3+CD4+CD8-CD45RO+ cells for memory CD4+ T cells. Trimming left V 3 bases short and J 0 bases short, with 12 bases between. Germline values: CDR1 LGHNT, CDR2 FRNRAP. This CDR3 contains 16 residues. What was sequenced was memory CD4+ T cells from blood. The genes are TRBV12-5 and TRBJ1-5, with no clear D. The TCR was taken from an adult in good health and CMV-seronegative. This chain's CDR3 is CASGFTGSNSNQPQHF. DNA for the CDR3: TGTGCTAGTGGTTTTACCGGAAGTAATAGCAATCAGCCCCAGCATTTT.